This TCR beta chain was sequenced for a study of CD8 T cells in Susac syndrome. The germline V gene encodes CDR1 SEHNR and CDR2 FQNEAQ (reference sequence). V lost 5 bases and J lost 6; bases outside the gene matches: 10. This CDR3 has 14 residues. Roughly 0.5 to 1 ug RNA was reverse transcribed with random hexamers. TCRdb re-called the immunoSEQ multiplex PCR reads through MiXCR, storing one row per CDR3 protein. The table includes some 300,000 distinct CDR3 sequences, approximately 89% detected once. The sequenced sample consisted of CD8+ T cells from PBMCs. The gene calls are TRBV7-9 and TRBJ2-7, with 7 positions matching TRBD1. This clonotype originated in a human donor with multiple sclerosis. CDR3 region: CASSSRDSDSEQYF. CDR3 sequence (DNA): TGTGCCAGCAGCAGCCGGGACAGTGATAGCGAGCAGTACTTC.